The 31 T cell receptor beta chains reported below all come from one sample, sequenced in a study of shared clonotypes between healthy human individuals. The data were produced by immunoSEQ multiplex PCR, yet TCRdb's version contains in-frame clones alone and is incomplete. The table lists about 2.4 million clones, over 85% of them singletons. The sequencing sample was made of naive CD4+ T cells from PBMCs. Indicated subset: CD45RA+ positively selected. The receptor set was obtained from a man aged 18 to 29 in good health. Some clones in this sample may be carry-over from other donors' samples.

On this clone itself: Other nucleotide sequences from this sample produce the same CDR3. V usage is TRBV6-6 and J usage is TRBJ1-5; a weak D match, TRBD1 (6 bases). The CDR3 is 13 residues long. V dropped 6 bases and J dropped 4 bases, with 10 bases sitting between them. CDR1 is MNHNY, CDR2 SVGAGI, per germline (reference sequence). As DNA, the CDR3 is TGTGCCAGCAGCCTCCAGGGGAATCAGCCCCAGCATTTT. Residues: CASSLQGNQPQHF.

This clone was seen more than once but under ten times. The chain carries TRBV7-9 and TRBJ1-3; 8 bases match TRBD1. Unmatched junction bases numbered 1, after V lost 3 bases and J lost 0 bases. Germline V gene sequence: CDR1 SEHNR, CDR2 FQNEAQ (reference sequence). The CDR3 spans 15 residues. CDR3 residues: CASSLTGDSGNTIYF. In nucleotides, the CDR3 is TGTGCCAGCAGCTTGACAGGGGACTCTGGAAACACCATATATTTT.

This chain links TRBV19 with TRBJ1-2; D is unresolved. From germline, CDR1 is LNHDA and CDR2 SQIVND (reference sequence). The V end lost 5 bases, the J end lost 2 bases, and 12 bases lay between the germline ends. The CDR3 extends over 14 amino acids. The chain's CDR3 is CASSLRQRNYGYTF. CDR3 DNA sequence: TGTGCCAGTAGTCTCCGACAAAGAAACTATGGCTACACCTTC.

This clone was counted between two and nine times. The J gene is TRBJ1-1, the V gene TRBV30; 11 bases agree with TRBD1. V gave up 5 bases and J gave up 2 bases; unmatched junction bases: 1. Looked up from germline, CDR1 is GTSNPN and CDR2 is SVGIG (reference sequence). The CDR3 is 13 residues long. In DNA form, the CDR3 reads TGTGCCTGGGGGACAGGGGGAAACACTGAAGCTTTCTTT. This sequence encodes CAWGTGGNTEAFF.

The chain has TRBV4-1 and TRBJ2-5, with D tentatively TRBD1 or TRBD2 (6 bases each). V shed 3 bases and J shed 9 bases, with 17 bases lying between them. From germline, CDR1 is MGHRA and CDR2 YSYEKL. This CDR3 region has 14 residues. The CDR3 reads CASSHTGGPGAQYF. In nucleotides, the CDR3 is TGCGCCAGCAGCCACACCGGGGGCCCGGGGGCCCAGTACTTC.

The chain employs TRBV20-1 and TRBJ2-1, with a weak D call TRBD2 (5 bases). Per the germline V gene, CDR1 is DFQATT and CDR2 is SNEGSKA (reference sequence). V dropped 7 bases and J dropped 10 bases, with 11 bases sitting between them. The CDR3 covers 10 residues. CDR3 loop: CSGGSREQFF. The CDR3 DNA reads TGCAGTGGAGGGTCTAGAGAGCAGTTCTTC.

The CDR3 spells CASRKLRDRGYEQYF. The CDR3 DNA sequence: TGTGCCAGCAGGAAACTCCGGGACAGGGGATACGAGCAGTACTTC. The rearrangement uses TRBV6-1 and TRBJ2-7; 10 nucleotides align to TRBD1. This CDR3 has 15 residues. J lost 4 bases, V lost 6 bases, and 9 bases had no gene match. Germline lookup yields CDR1 MNHNS and CDR2 SASEGT.

The V gene is TRBV5-1, the J gene TRBJ2-1; no definite D call. The V and J ends lost 0 bases and 7 bases respectively, with 8 bases between them. This CDR3 contains 13 residues. CDR1 is SGHRS, CDR2 YFSETQ, per germline. The CDR3 loop is CASSLVSPNEQFF. The DNA of the CDR3 is TGCGCCAGCAGCTTGGTGTCCCCAAATGAGCAGTTCTTC.

The rearrangement links TRBV7-9 to TRBJ2-1; the match to TRBD1 covers 9 bases. Germline CDR1 reads SEHNR; CDR2 reads FQNEAQ (reference sequence). Trimming took 6 bases from V and 6 from J; bases not matched to a gene: 3. The CDR3 sequence is 13 residues long. DNA for the CDR3: TGTGCCAGCAGGACAGGGGGGAGCAATGAGCAGTTCTTC. Translated: CASRTGGSNEQFF.

This clone came up once. The chain links TRBV21-1 to TRBJ1-1. TRBV21-1 is termed a pseudogene. CDR3 length: 14 amino acids. The chain's CDR3 is CASSEGRRRDEAFF. The CDR3 DNA reads TGTGCCAGCAGCGAAGGGCGCAGGAGAGATGAAGCTTTCTTT.

The J gene is TRBJ2-1, the V gene TRBV30; D remains ambiguous. This CDR3 has 13 amino acids. The germline V and J ends were trimmed by 4 bases and 13 bases, with 20 bases remaining between them. Germline V gives CDR1 GTSNPN, CDR2 SVGIG (reference sequence). CDR3: CAWTLELGPTQFF. CDR3 DNA: TGTGCCTGGACCCTAGAGCTCGGGCCTACTCAGTTCTTC.

This chain links TRBV2 with TRBJ2-5; TRBD2 is a possible D gene (6 bases). The germline V and J ends were trimmed by 7 bases and 5 bases, with 14 bases remaining between them. The CDR3 is 13 amino acids. Germline CDR1 and CDR2: SNHLY and FYNNEI. The CDR3 DNA follows: TGTGCCAGCATCCTGGGACTTCGGGAGACCCAGTACTTC. Encoded protein: CASILGLRETQYF.

This clone appeared a single time. V and J are TRBV19 and TRBJ2-7, with TRBD1 identical over 8 bases. Looked up from germline, CDR1 is LNHDA and CDR2 is SQIVND (reference sequence). V trimming: 4 bases; J trimming: 7 bases; junction bases outside the gene matches: 12. This CDR3 comprises 15 residues. The CDR3 region is CASSNHIFGQGEQYF. CDR3 DNA sequence: TGTGCCAGTAGTAACCACATTTTCGGACAGGGTGAGCAGTACTTC.

This sequence joins TRBV6-1 and TRBJ1-1; D perhaps matches TRBD1 (5 bases). There are 13 residues in the CDR3. Trimming took 4 bases from V and 3 from J, leaving 9 bases between them. Germline V CDR1 and CDR2: MNHNS, SASEGT. CDR3 nucleotides: TGTGCCAGCAGTGTCGGGGCTGACACTGAAGCTTTCTTT. Encoded protein: CASSVGADTEAFF.

V gene TRBV6-5 combines with J gene TRBJ2-2, with D maybe TRBD1 (5 bases). Trimming pared 4 bases from V and 0 bases from J, leaving 12 bases between. Germline CDR1 and CDR2: MNHEY and SVGAGI. The CDR3 sequence is 16 residues long. The CDR3 coding sequence is TGTGCCAGCAGTTCCCCCAGGGTACCGAACACCGGGGAGCTGTTTTTT. Translating gives CASSSPRVPNTGELFF.

V usage is TRBV11-1 and J usage is TRBJ2-1; 10 positions match TRBD2. Germline trimming cut 5 bases from V and 3 bases from J; bases unmatched to any gene: 10. CDR1 and CDR2 (germline): SGHAT, FQDESV (reference sequence). The CDR3 runs 17 residues. CDR3 DNA sequence: TGTGCCAGCAGCCAAAGACCGTCTAGCGGGAGCTACAATGAGCAGTTCTTC. Protein sequence: CASSQRPSSGSYNEQFF.

The chain links TRBV4-2 to TRBJ1-5; the D gene is possibly TRBD1 (5 bases). Trimming shortened V by 2 bases and J by 2 bases, and 19 bases separated the two germline ends. This CDR3 spans 18 amino acids. Germline lookup yields CDR1 LGHNA and CDR2 YNFKEQ. For the CDR3, the DNA is TGTGCCAGCAGCCAACCCCAGGGTCCCATGAATGGCAATCAGCCCCAGCATTTT. It translates to CASSQPQGPMNGNQPQHF.

Remarks on this clone: Other DNA sequences of this sample code for an identical CDR3. This chain links TRBV10-3 with TRBJ1-2, with D unclear. The V gene's germline CDR1 is ENHRY and CDR2 SYGVKD. The CDR3 sequence is 13 residues long. V was trimmed by 3 bases and J by 2 bases, leaving 7 bases between them. CDR3 sequence: CAISDRGNYGYTF. CDR3 in DNA: TGTGCCATCAGTGATCGAGGGAACTATGGCTACACCTTC.

The CDR3, as DNA: TGTGCCAGCAGTGAACCTCGAGGGGGACAGCGCTACGAGCAGTACTTC. It codes for CASSEPRGGQRYEQYF. The rearrangement links TRBV6-1 to TRBJ2-7; 7 nucleotides match TRBD1. J lost 3 bases, V lost 2 bases, and 10 bases had no gene match. The V gene's germline CDR1 is MNHNS and CDR2 SASEGT. The CDR3 has 16 amino acids.

The DNA of the CDR3 is TGTGCCAGCAGCACCGGGACAACCCAAGAGACCCAGTACTTC. Its translation: CASSTGTTQETQYF. V and J are TRBV6-1 and TRBJ2-5, with TRBD1 as a possible D gene (6 bases). Germline-derived CDR1 and CDR2 are MNHNS and SASEGT. This CDR3 contains 14 residues. The V end was cut by 6 bases, the J end by 1 base, with 12 bases between.

V and J are TRBV7-3 and TRBJ1-2; TRBD1 agrees at 7 bases. The CDR3 contains 15 residues. After removal of 1 base from V and 1 base from J, the junction contained 3 bases not matched to a gene. CDR1 and CDR2 (germline): SGHTA, FQGTGA. The CDR3 coding sequence is TGTGCCAGCAGCTTAAGCGGACAGGTTAACTATGGCTACACCTTC. Translated: CASSLSGQVNYGYTF. The variable domain in full, completed from reference TRBV7-3 and TRBJ1-2, reads GAGVSQTPSNKVTEKGKYVELRCDPISGHTALYWYRQSLGQGPEFLIYFQGTGAADDSGLPNDRFFAVRPEGSVSTLKIQRTERGDSAVYLCASSLSGQVNYGYTFGSGTRLTVV.

In this sample, this clone turned up once. This chain uses TRBV19 with TRBJ1-2; D perhaps matches TRBD1 (5 bases). Trimming stripped 5 bases from V and 2 bases from J, with 12 bases between. The germline CDR1 and CDR2 sequences are LNHDA and SQIVND (reference sequence). The CDR3 covers 14 residues. The chain's CDR3 is CASSPLRGNYGYTF. CDR3 DNA sequence: TGTGCCAGTAGTCCTCTCCGGGGGAACTATGGCTACACCTTC.

This chain connects TRBV5-1 to TRBJ2-1; perhaps TRBD2 as D (5 bases). This CDR3 is built from 14 residues. The germline gives CDR1 SGHRS, CDR2 YFSETQ. V lost 2 bases, J lost 4 bases, and 10 bases lay in between. In DNA, the CDR3 is TGCGCCAGCAGCTTCGGTAGCGTATACAATGAGCAGTTCTTC. Amino acid sequence: CASSFGSVYNEQFF.

This chain connects TRBV18 to TRBJ2-2, with D possibly matching TRBD2 (5 bases). The V and J ends lost 2 bases and 4 bases respectively, with 8 bases between them. Germline CDR1 KGHSH, CDR2 LQKENI. This CDR3 is 14 amino acids long. For the CDR3, the DNA is TGTGCCAGCTCACCATGGCGGGCCACCGGGGAGCTGTTTTTT. Its protein is CASSPWRATGELFF.

The CDR3 region has the DNA TGTGCCAGCAGTCCCCCTGGGGGGGTATTTTCCTATGGCTACACCTTC. Translating gives CASSPPGGVFSYGYTF. This chain links TRBV25-1 with TRBJ1-2; a possible D gene is TRBD1 (5 bases). Germline lookup yields CDR1 MGHDK and CDR2 SYGVNS. This CDR3 is 16 amino acids long. Trimming removed 5 bases from V and 4 bases from J, with 20 bases in between.

The chain recombines TRBV30 with TRBJ2-3; 13 bases are shared with TRBD2. Germline V lookup: CDR1 GTSNPN, CDR2 SVGIG (reference sequence). The V segment lost 2 bases and the J segment 1 base; nucleotides outside the gene matches: 3. This CDR3 comprises 16 residues. The DNA for the CDR3 is TGTGCCTGGAGTTCACTAGCGGGAGGGGGCACAGATACGCAGTATTTT. Translated, it gives CAWSSLAGGGTDTQYF.

The chain joins TRBV27 to TRBJ2-2, with D tentatively TRBD2 (5 bases). The germline V gene encodes CDR1 MNHEY and CDR2 SMNVEV (reference sequence). The CDR3 is 16 residues long. V lost 3 bases to trimming and J lost 3 bases, with 14 bases between them. This CDR3 reads CASSFETGIYTGELFF. The CDR3 DNA sequence: TGTGCCAGCAGTTTCGAAACGGGGATATACACCGGGGAGCTGTTTTTT.

V gene TRBV5-4 combines with J gene TRBJ2-7; D unresolved. V was shortened by 4 bases and J by 3 bases, with 11 bases between the two germline ends. The CDR3 has 13 residues. Germline CDR1 reads SGHNT; CDR2 reads YYREEE (reference sequence). The CDR3 loop is CASSTGPIYEQYF. CDR3 bases: TGTGCCAGCAGCACCGGACCTATCTACGAGCAGTACTTC.

The gene calls are TRBV6-5 and TRBJ2-5; 9 bases agree with TRBD1. Germline lookup yields CDR1 MNHEY and CDR2 SVGAGI. The CDR3 has 13 amino acids. With V trimmed by 9 bases and J by 3 bases, 5 bases remained unmatched. DNA for the CDR3: TGTGCCAGTCGGACAGGGGCCGAAGAGACCCAGTACTTC. This translates into CASRTGAEETQYF.

Of note for this clone: Other DNA sequences in this specimen translate into the identical CDR3. The CDR3 protein is CASSETGGYGYTF. The DNA for the CDR3 is TGTGCCAGCAGCGAGACAGGGGGCTATGGCTACACCTTC. This rearrangement joins TRBV28 to TRBJ1-2, with 9 bases that match TRBD1. CDR3 length: 13 amino acids. Losses at the gene ends were 6 bases for V and 4 bases for J; bases not matched to a gene: 3. Germline V gives CDR1 MDHEN, CDR2 SYDVKM.

The V and J genes are TRBV11-2 and TRBJ2-2; D is uncertain. The CDR3 length is 15 residues. Trimming took 5 bases from V and 2 from J, leaving 12 bases between them. CDR1 and CDR2 (germline): SGHAT, FQNNGV. The CDR3 region has the DNA TGTGCCAGCAGCGAAGGGATGCGAAACACCGGGGAGCTGTTTTTT. Amino acids: CASSEGMRNTGELFF. Supplemented by reference TRBV11-2 and TRBJ2-2, the full variable domain reads EAGVAQSPRYKIIEKRQSVAFWCNPISGHATLYWYQQILGQGPKLLIQFQNNGVVDDSQLPKDRFSAERLKGVDSTLKIQPAKLEDSAVYLCASSEGMRNTGELFFGEGSRLTVL.